Following are 24 T cell receptor beta chains from one sample sequenced in a study of cytotoxic CD8 clonotypes in ibrutinib-treated CLL (dated by TCRdb to the early 2020s). Library preparation employed the immunoSEQ multiplex PCR assay. TCRdb mirrors the immuneACCESS table, restricted to in-frame sequences. Some clones are absent from its copies; in checked studies, under half trace to an unresolved V gene, and the reason for the others is unknown. Within this sample are 250,000 to 350,000 clones, with 70% to 80% of them counted one time only. Clones ranked in the top ten supply about 5.3% of the sample. Taken with the paper, the label for time point translates to: progressive disease on ibrutinib. The sequencing used PBMCs, collected at disease progression, from a patient treated with ibrutinib. The receptor set was obtained from a human donor with chronic lymphocytic leukemia.

The V gene is TRBV4-1, the J gene TRBJ1-1; the D is unclear. The CDR3 runs to 13 residues. Deletions cut 3 bases from V and 1 base from J, with 6 bases between. Germline CDR1 MGHRA, CDR2 YSYEKL. CDR3 protein: CASSQSGNTEAFF. For the CDR3, the DNA is TGCGCCAGCAGCCAGTCCGGGAACACTGAAGCTTTCTTT.

V is TRBV4-2 and J is TRBJ2-4; 13 bases map to TRBD2. Germline V CDR1 and CDR2: LGHNA, YNFKEQ. The CDR3 runs 20 residues. V trimming: 0 bases; J trimming: 0 bases; junction bases outside the gene matches: 8. The CDR3 DNA reads as TGTGCCAGCAGCCAAGACACGGGACTAGCGGGGTCCGTAGCCAAAAACATTCAGTACTTC. This gives the protein CASSQDTGLAGSVAKNIQYF.

The rearrangement uses TRBV5-1 and TRBJ1-6, with 9 bases aligning to TRBD1. Losses at the gene ends were 1 base for V and 8 bases for J; bases not matched to a gene: 1. CDR1 is SGHRS and CDR2 is YFSETQ in the germline V gene. This CDR3 has 14 residues. In nucleotides, the CDR3 is TGCGCCAGCAGCTTGTGGACAGGGGATTCACCCCTCCACTTT. Amino acid sequence: CASSLWTGDSPLHF.

This rearrangement joins TRBV4-2 to TRBJ2-2, with a tentative D call TRBD1 (7 bases). V was pared by 1 base and J by 4 bases, with 10 bases between. The CDR3 has 15 residues. The V gene's germline CDR1 is LGHNA and CDR2 YNFKEQ. CDR3 nucleotide sequence: TGTGCCAGCAGCCAAGCCAGGGGGGTCACCGGGGAGCTGTTTTTT. Its protein product is CASSQARGVTGELFF.

This chain joins TRBV7-2 and TRBJ2-3; 10 positions agree with TRBD2. Germline-derived CDR1 and CDR2 are SGHTA and FQGNSA. The V and J ends lost 1 base and 9 bases, in that order; junction bases with no gene match: 10. The CDR3 has 16 residues. The CDR3 loop reads CASSLVSSGSVRTQYF. For the CDR3, the DNA is TGTGCCAGCAGCTTAGTGTCTAGCGGGAGTGTACGGACGCAGTATTTT.

This clone showed up just a few times. The CDR3 is CASNTPGQGDQPQHF. As DNA, the CDR3 is TGTGCCAGCAATACCCCGGGACAGGGCGATCAGCCCCAGCATTTT. This chain links TRBV6-5 with TRBJ1-5; TRBD1 agrees at 9 bases. V lost 7 bases to trimming and J lost 5 bases; unmatched junction nucleotides: 9. The length of the CDR3 is 15 residues. CDR1 and CDR2 (germline): MNHEY, SVGAGI.

The rearrangement links TRBV7-6 to TRBJ1-1; a possible D gene is TRBD1 (5 bases). Germline lookup yields CDR1 SGHVS and CDR2 FNYEAQ. The CDR3 contains 14 residues. The V end was cut by 6 bases, the J end by 0 bases, with 11 bases between. CDR3 in DNA: TGTGCCAGCAGTCGGGGACTACTGAACACTGAAGCTTTCTTT. This gives the protein CASSRGLLNTEAFF. The complete variable domain, with remaining parts taken from reference TRBV7-6 and TRBJ1-1, reads GAGVSQSPRYKVTKRGQDVALRCDPISGHVSLYWYRQALGQGPEFLTYFNYEAQQDKSGLPNDRFSAERPEGSISTLTIQRTEQRDSAMYRCASSRGLLNTEAFFGQGTRLTVV.

This sequence joins TRBV6-5 and TRBJ2-7; D uncertain. Germline CDR1 MNHEY, CDR2 SVGAGI. Trimming stripped 0 bases from V and 0 bases from J, with 12 bases between. This CDR3 contains 16 residues. CDR3 nucleotides: TGTGCCAGCAGTTACTCGAGCCGCCTAACCTCCTACGAGCAGTACTTC. Translation: CASSYSSRLTSYEQYF.

The chain recombines TRBV19 with TRBJ1-5; unclear D gene. V lost 4 bases and J lost 3, with 10 bases in between. CDR1 and CDR2 (germline): LNHDA, SQIVND (reference sequence). The CDR3 is made up of 14 amino acids. DNA for the CDR3: TGTGCCAGTAGTAGAGGTCAGTTCAATCAGCCCCAGCATTTT. It translates to CASSRGQFNQPQHF.

A word on this clone: Other DNA sequences in this specimen translate into the identical CDR3. The chain uses TRBV9 and TRBJ2-7; no definite D call. The CDR3 has 13 amino acids. V lost 0 bases and J lost 0, with 4 bases in between. Germline loops: CDR1 SGDLS, CDR2 YYNGEE. CDR3 residues: CASSVGGSYEQYF. Here the CDR3 DNA reads TGTGCCAGCAGCGTAGGGGGCTCCTACGAGCAGTACTTC.

The chain has TRBV9 and TRBJ2-1; 7 nucleotides align to TRBD2. CDR3 length equals 14 residues. Trimming at V came to 4 bases and at J to 6 bases, leaving 7 bases not matched to a gene. Germline assignment: CDR1 SGDLS and CDR2 YYNGEE. The DNA of the CDR3 is TGTGCCAGCAGCTCCCGGACGGGGGGCAATGAGCAGTTCTTC. Its protein product is CASSSRTGGNEQFF. Full variable domain (rest looked up from reference TRBV9 and TRBJ2-1): DSGVTQTPKHLITATGQRVTLRCSPRSGDLSVYWYQQSLDQGLQFLIQYYNGEERAKGNILERFSAQQFPDLHSELNLSSLELGDSALYFCASSSRTGGNEQFFGPGTRLTVL.

This chain joins TRBV10-3 and TRBJ1-1; D ambiguous. Germline CDR1 and CDR2: ENHRY and SYGVKD. The CDR3 spans 13 residues. Trimming took 6 bases from V and 1 from J, leaving 9 bases between them. In nucleotides, the CDR3 is TGTGCCATCAGCCCCGAGGAGAACACTGAAGCTTTCTTT. It is translated as CAISPEENTEAFF.

V and J are TRBV10-2 and TRBJ1-2, with D possibly TRBD1 on 5 matching bases. Germline-derived CDR1 and CDR2 are WSHSY and SAAADI. This CDR3 contains 13 residues. V dropped 6 bases and J dropped 0 bases, with 8 bases sitting between them. CDR3 loop: CASRTDSNYGYTF. For the CDR3, the DNA is TGCGCCAGCAGGACAGATTCTAACTATGGCTACACCTTC.

J is TRBJ2-7 and V is TRBV4-1; D not certain. V was pared by 0 bases and J by 4 bases, with 7 bases between. CDR3 length equals 13 residues. Germline CDR1 MGHRA, CDR2 YSYEKL. The CDR3 region is CASSQEKGYEQYF. CDR3 in DNA: TGCGCCAGCAGCCAAGAGAAGGGTTACGAGCAGTACTTC.

J is TRBJ1-2 and V is TRBV4-1; D uncertain. V was cut by 3 bases and J by 1 base, with 12 bases left in between. The CDR3 runs to 15 residues. Germline V lookup: CDR1 MGHRA, CDR2 YSYEKL. The CDR3: CASSHMDSYNYGYTF. In DNA form, the CDR3 reads TGCGCCAGCAGCCATATGGACTCTTATAACTATGGCTACACCTTC.

The chain has TRBV29-1 and TRBJ2-7, with TRBD2 matching over 12 bases. The germline gives CDR1 SQVTM, CDR2 ANQGSEA. This CDR3 region has 12 residues. Trimming removed 6 bases from V and 3 bases from J; junction bases left unmatched: 0. The CDR3 loop reads CSVGLAGYEQYF. CDR3 coding DNA: TGCAGCGTGGGACTAGCGGGCTACGAGCAGTACTTC.

The CDR3: CASSDPHRGSIYEQYF. The CDR3 DNA sequence: TGTGCCAGCAGTGACCCTCACAGGGGTTCGATCTACGAGCAGTACTTC. This sequence joins TRBV25-1 and TRBJ2-7; TRBD1 aligns across 7 bases. CDR3 size: 16 residues. CDR1 and CDR2 from the germline V gene are MGHDK and SYGVNS. With 3 bases clipped from V and 3 bases from J, the junction kept 11 bases outside the gene matches.

The CDR3 nucleotides read TGTGCCAGCAGCGTAGAGGGCCAGCGGAGCACAGATACGCAGTATTTT. It specifies CASSVEGQRSTDTQYF. The chain is built from TRBV9 and TRBJ2-3; a weak D match, TRBD2 (5 bases). The CDR3 spans 16 residues. Per germline, CDR1 SGDLS and CDR2 YYNGEE. Trimming left V 0 bases short and J 0 bases short, with 11 bases between.

The chain employs TRBV19 and TRBJ1-2; D is possibly TRBD1 (6 bases). The CDR3 covers 15 residues. Germline V lookup: CDR1 LNHDA, CDR2 SQIVND (reference sequence). V was pared by 3 bases and J by 4 bases, with 15 bases between. CDR3 protein: CASSIRTAGPYGYTF. CDR3 in DNA: TGTGCCAGTAGTATCAGGACAGCGGGCCCCTATGGCTACACCTTC.

The rearrangement links TRBV9 to TRBJ2-5; TRBD2 is a possible D gene (6 bases). Germline-derived CDR1 and CDR2 are SGDLS and YYNGEE. This CDR3 has 13 amino acids. V was trimmed by 0 bases and J by 5 bases, leaving 8 bases between them. CDR3 sequence: CASSVGGDETQYF. The CDR3, as DNA: TGTGCCAGCAGCGTAGGGGGGGATGAGACCCAGTACTTC.

A few counts support this clone. This chain uses TRBV25-1 with TRBJ1-1; D possibly corresponds to TRBD1 (5 bases). The ends were cut back, 6 bases at V and 0 bases at J, with 11 bases in the middle. CDR1 and CDR2 (germline): MGHDK, SYGVNS. The CDR3 is 14 amino acids. The CDR3 here is CASRLRGMNTEAFF. In nucleotides, the CDR3 is TGTGCCAGCAGACTTAGGGGCATGAACACTGAAGCTTTCTTT.

This rearrangement joins TRBV19 to TRBJ2-7; 10 bases align to TRBD2. This CDR3 comprises 17 residues. The V gene's germline CDR1 is LNHDA and CDR2 SQIVND (reference sequence). V lost 3 bases to trimming and J lost 1 base; unmatched junction nucleotides: 9. CDR3 protein: CASSISSGRTFSYEQYF. DNA for the CDR3: TGTGCCAGTAGTATCTCTAGCGGGAGAACATTTTCCTACGAGCAGTACTTC.

The rearrangement links TRBV11-2 to TRBJ2-3; 9 bases agree with TRBD2. The CDR3 totals 16 residues. Germline CDR1 reads SGHAT; CDR2 reads FQNNGV. V shed 5 bases, J shed 0 bases, and the junction held 6 bases outside the gene matches. The CDR3 here is CASSTGLALSTDTQYF. In DNA form, the CDR3 reads TGTGCCAGCAGCACGGGACTAGCCCTTAGCACAGATACGCAGTATTTT.

V usage is TRBV11-2 and J usage is TRBJ2-5; 9 bases are a match to TRBD1. Germline assignment: CDR1 SGHAT and CDR2 FQNNGV. J lost 5 bases, V lost 5 bases, and 6 bases had no gene match. The CDR3 totals 14 residues. The CDR3 bases are TGTGCCAGCAGCGGGGACAGGGCTGGGGAGACCCAGTACTTC. Translated: CASSGDRAGETQYF.